The present T cell receptor beta chain was sequenced within a study of T cells in Graves' hyperthyroidism and ophthalmopathy. Study findings and constraints: Ophthalmopathy was identified by the model a median about 6 months ahead of onset. Blood held most thyroid clonotypes expanded above 0.001 frequency.

The investigators amplified TCR beta CDR3 regions from RNA transcripts. HTBI primers were employed in a first-round RT-PCR of the TCR CDR3. MiXCR, run by TCRdb on the multiplex PCR reads, gives a single entry per CDR3 protein. Of a few hundred thousand distinct CDR3 sequences listed, 46% are singletons. In the case of this clonotype: Its cognate antigen is unknown.

The source material was peripheral blood or thyroid tissue (not recorded which). This clonotype was obtained from a young woman with Graves' hyperthyroidism.

The CDR3 nucleotides are TGTGCCAGCAGTTGGGACAGCAGCACAGATACGCAGTATTTT. The encoded protein is CASSWDSSTDTQYF. The rearrangement links TRBV2 to TRBJ2-3; the match to TRBD1 covers 7 bases. This CDR3 is 14 amino acids long. Germline trimming cut 5 bases from V and 0 bases from J; bases unmatched to any gene: 2. The germline CDR1 and CDR2 sequences are SNHLY and FYNNEI.